Listed here are 13 T cell receptor beta chains from one sample, sequenced in a study of shared clonotypes between healthy human individuals. Generated by immunoSEQ multiplex PCR, the TCRdb table keeps only in-frame clones and is missing some. The sample holds about 2.1 million clones, approximately 92% seen once. The naive CD8 subset, CD45RO-negative cells positively selected for CCR7, excluded terminally differentiated effector memory CD45RA+ cells. Sequences were obtained from naive CD8+ T cells from PBMCs. The receptors come from a man between 18 and 29 years old in good health. Some clones in this sample may be carry-over from other donors' samples.

This sequence joins TRBV13 and TRBJ1-2; 9 nucleotides match TRBD1. CDR1 is PRHDT, CDR2 FYEKMQ, per germline (reference sequence). V shed 7 bases and J 6 bases; nucleotides not matched to a gene: 9. This CDR3 comprises 14 residues. CDR3 residues: CASTDLGQGDGYTF. The DNA for the CDR3 is TGTGCCAGCACCGACCTGGGACAGGGTGATGGCTACACCTTC.

About this clone itself: In the same sample, other DNA sequences code for this CDR3. The genes are TRBV9 and TRBJ2-7; D is possibly TRBD1 or TRBD2 (5 bases each). This CDR3 comprises 14 residues. The germline CDR1 and CDR2 sequences are SGDLS and YYNGEE. Trimming shortened V by 0 bases and J by 4 bases, and 11 bases separated the two germline ends. CDR3 nucleotide sequence: TGTGCCAGCAGCGTAGGTGGGACCGGGTACGAGCAGTACTTC. Translated: CASSVGGTGYEQYF.

CDR3 amino acids: CASSWTGFADTQYF. The CDR3 DNA reads TGTGCCAGCAGTTGGACGGGATTCGCAGATACGCAGTATTTT. The chain joins TRBV27 to TRBJ2-3; TRBD2 is a possible D gene (5 bases). There are 14 residues in the CDR3. Trimming pared 4 bases from V and 4 bases from J, leaving 12 bases between. The germline CDR1 and CDR2 sequences are MNHEY and SMNVEV (reference sequence).

The chain carries TRBV4-1 and TRBJ2-2, with D hard to call. This CDR3 region has 14 residues. Deletions cut 4 bases from V and 4 bases from J, with 10 bases between. The germline V gene encodes CDR1 MGHRA and CDR2 YSYEKL. The CDR3 bases are TGCGCCAGCAGCCCCCACTTCCTCACCGGGGAGCTGTTTTTT. Protein: CASSPHFLTGELFF.

This clone was seen a single time. The chain joins TRBV5-1 to TRBJ1-1; 9 nucleotides line up with TRBD1. CDR1 is SGHRS and CDR2 is YFSETQ in the germline V gene. This CDR3 comprises 15 residues. Unmatched junction bases numbered 4, after V lost 0 bases and J lost 4 bases. This CDR3 reads CASSLGTGGPTEAFF. The CDR3 DNA reads as TGCGCCAGCAGCTTGGGTACAGGGGGCCCCACTGAAGCTTTCTTT.

V is TRBV15 and J is TRBJ2-1; D tentatively reads TRBD1 or TRBD2 (5 bases each). Trimming took off 0 bases at V and 1 base at J, with 13 bases between the two ends. The length of the CDR3 is 17 residues. The germline V gene has CDR1 LNHNV and CDR2 YYDKDF (reference sequence). For the CDR3, the DNA is TGTGCCACCAGCAGAGAACCCTCCGGGGCGTCCTACAATGAGCAGTTCTTC. It encodes CATSREPSGASYNEQFF.

This rearrangement joins TRBV27 to TRBJ2-5, with D possibly TRBD1 on 6 matching bases. V lost 5 bases, J lost 2 bases, and 15 bases lay in between. Germline V gives CDR1 MNHEY, CDR2 SMNVEV (reference sequence). The CDR3 loop spans 15 amino acids. The CDR3 nucleotides are TGTGCCAGCAGTGATCGACAGGAAGGGCAAGAGACCCAGTACTTC. This sequence encodes CASSDRQEGQETQYF.

On this clone itself: Distinct nucleotide sequences in the sample also encode this CDR3. The genes are TRBV28 and TRBJ1-5; no reliable D call. This CDR3 comprises 14 residues. Germline CDR1 is MDHEN and CDR2 is SYDVKM. The V end lost 3 bases, the J end lost 0 bases, and 6 bases lay between the germline ends. The CDR3 here is CASSFQDSNQPQHF. For the CDR3, the DNA is TGTGCCAGCAGTTTTCAGGATAGCAATCAGCCCCAGCATTTT.

The genes are TRBV19 and TRBJ2-7; TRBD2 matches at 8 bases. With 4 bases clipped from V and 1 base from J, the junction kept 12 bases outside the gene matches. This CDR3 comprises 17 residues. Per the germline V gene, CDR1 is LNHDA and CDR2 is SQIVND (reference sequence). The CDR3 DNA reads as TGTGCCAGTAGTACCACGGGGTTTAGCGGGGAATCCTACGAGCAGTACTTC. It encodes CASSTTGFSGESYEQYF.

The rearrangement joins TRBV7-3 to TRBJ2-1, with a tentative D call TRBD2 (6 bases). With 3 bases removed from V and 12 bases from J, the gap between germline ends came to 18 bases. CDR1 is SGHTA and CDR2 is FQGTGA in the germline V gene. This CDR3 has 14 amino acids. Here the CDR3 reads CASSLLAGAGWQFF. In DNA, the CDR3 is TGTGCCAGCAGCTTGTTAGCCGGGGCGGGATGGCAGTTCTTC.

This sequence joins TRBV2 and TRBJ2-7, with D unresolved. The ends were cut back, 7 bases at V and 6 bases at J, with 10 bases in the middle. CDR1 SNHLY and CDR2 FYNNEI come from the germline V gene. The CDR3 contains 11 residues. The CDR3 sequence: CASTSGLEQYF. The DNA for the CDR3 is TGTGCCAGCACCTCGGGCCTCGAGCAGTACTTC.

V usage is TRBV4-1 and J usage is TRBJ1-1; D remains ambiguous. Per the germline V gene, CDR1 is MGHRA and CDR2 is YSYEKL. V was shortened by 2 bases and J by 4 bases, with 11 bases between the two germline ends. The CDR3 totals 14 residues. In DNA, the CDR3 is TGCGCCAGCAGCCAATGGGCGGTTGTCACTGAAGCTTTCTTT. This codes for CASSQWAVVTEAFF.

The chain links TRBV14 to TRBJ1-1; D gene ambiguous. The CDR3 spans 13 residues. V was trimmed by 3 bases and J by 1 base, leaving 6 bases between them. The germline V gene has CDR1 SGHDN and CDR2 FVKESK. The CDR3 nucleotides read TGTGCCAGCAGCCAGTTCAAGAACACTGAAGCTTTCTTT. It codes for CASSQFKNTEAFF.